The T cell receptor (beta chain) under discussion was sequenced for a study of T cells after yellow fever vaccination. This clonotype has ten or more counts. Trimming removed 5 bases at V and 0 bases at J, with 24 bases between. The CDR3 covers 19 residues. Each CDR3 protein is one row after TCRdb ran MiXCR on the 5' RACE reads. The sample holds 340,000 or so distinct CDR3 sequences, about an eighth seen once. Sequenced material: CD4+ T cells sorted from PBMCs, taken 15 days after the yellow fever booster vaccination. The genes are TRBV12-3 or TRBV12-4 and TRBJ2-3; D not resolved. This sequence originates from a man in his late teens or twenties who received the YFV17D yellow fever vaccine. The CDR3 nucleotides read TGTGCCAGCAGTCGCCCGGGTCTCGTCGCAGCCCCTAGCACAGATACGCAGTATTTT. Amino acid sequence: CASSRPGLVAAPSTDTQYF.